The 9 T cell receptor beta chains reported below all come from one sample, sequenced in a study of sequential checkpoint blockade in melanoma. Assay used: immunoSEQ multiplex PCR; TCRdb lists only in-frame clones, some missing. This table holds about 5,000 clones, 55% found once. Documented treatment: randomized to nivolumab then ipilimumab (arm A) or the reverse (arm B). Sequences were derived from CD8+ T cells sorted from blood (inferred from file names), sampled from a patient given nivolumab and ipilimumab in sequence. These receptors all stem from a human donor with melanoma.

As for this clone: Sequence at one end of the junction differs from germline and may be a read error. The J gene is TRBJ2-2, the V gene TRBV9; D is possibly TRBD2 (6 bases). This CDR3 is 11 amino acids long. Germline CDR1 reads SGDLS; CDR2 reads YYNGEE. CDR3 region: CASSPGGALFF. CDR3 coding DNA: TGTGCCAGCAGCCCCGGAGGGGCGCTGTTTTTT.

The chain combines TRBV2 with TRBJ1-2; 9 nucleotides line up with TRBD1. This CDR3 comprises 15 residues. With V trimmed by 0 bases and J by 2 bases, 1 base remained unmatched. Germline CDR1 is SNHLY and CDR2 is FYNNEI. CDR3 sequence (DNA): TGTGCCAGCAGTGAAGCGGGGACAGGGAACTATGGCTACACCTTC. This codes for CASSEAGTGNYGYTF.

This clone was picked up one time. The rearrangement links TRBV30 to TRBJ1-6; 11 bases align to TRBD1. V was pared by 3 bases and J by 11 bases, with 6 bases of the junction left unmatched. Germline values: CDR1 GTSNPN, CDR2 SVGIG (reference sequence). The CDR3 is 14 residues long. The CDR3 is CAWSPGQGAAPLHF. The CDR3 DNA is TGTGCCTGGAGCCCCGGACAGGGGGCTGCACCCCTCCACTTT. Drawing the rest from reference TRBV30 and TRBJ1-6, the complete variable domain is SQTIHQWPATLVQPVGSPLSLECTVEGTSNPNLYWYRQAAGRGLQLLFYSVGIGQISSEVPQNLSASRPQDRQFILSSKKLLLSDSGFYLCAWSPGQGAAPLHFGNGTRLTVT.

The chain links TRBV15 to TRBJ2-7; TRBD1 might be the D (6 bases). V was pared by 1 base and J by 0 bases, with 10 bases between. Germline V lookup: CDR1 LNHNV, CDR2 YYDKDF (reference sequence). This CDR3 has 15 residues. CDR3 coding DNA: TGTGCCACCAGCAGAGGGACAGCGGTCTCCTACGAGCAGTACTTC. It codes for CATSRGTAVSYEQYF.

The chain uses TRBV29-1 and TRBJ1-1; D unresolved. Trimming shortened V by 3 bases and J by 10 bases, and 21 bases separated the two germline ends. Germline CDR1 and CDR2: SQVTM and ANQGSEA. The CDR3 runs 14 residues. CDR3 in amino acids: CSVDLDRLPLGAFF. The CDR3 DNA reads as TGCAGCGTTGATCTTGACCGACTCCCTCTCGGAGCTTTCTTT.

The CDR3: CASSQVPRRPQETQYF. CDR3 nucleotides: TGTGCCAGCAGCCAAGTTCCTCGCAGGCCCCAAGAGACCCAGTACTTC. This chain links TRBV4-2 with TRBJ2-5; D gene ambiguous. There are 16 residues in the CDR3. Germline CDR1 reads LGHNA; CDR2 reads YNFKEQ. Trimming removed 1 base from V and 1 base from J, with 13 bases in between.

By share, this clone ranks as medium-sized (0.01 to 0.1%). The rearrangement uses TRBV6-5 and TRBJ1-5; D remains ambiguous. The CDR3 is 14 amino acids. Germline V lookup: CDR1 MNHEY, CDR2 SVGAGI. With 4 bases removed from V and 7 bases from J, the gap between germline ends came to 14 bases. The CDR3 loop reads CASSSSFTTQPQHF. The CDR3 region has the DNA TGTGCCAGCAGTTCCAGTTTTACCACCCAGCCCCAGCATTTT.

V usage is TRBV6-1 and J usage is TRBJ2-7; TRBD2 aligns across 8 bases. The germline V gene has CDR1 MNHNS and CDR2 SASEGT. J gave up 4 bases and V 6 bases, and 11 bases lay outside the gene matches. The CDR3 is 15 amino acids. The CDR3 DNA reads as TGTGCCAGCAGGGGAATGACTAGCGAGTCGTACGAGCAGTACTTC. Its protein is CASRGMTSESYEQYF.

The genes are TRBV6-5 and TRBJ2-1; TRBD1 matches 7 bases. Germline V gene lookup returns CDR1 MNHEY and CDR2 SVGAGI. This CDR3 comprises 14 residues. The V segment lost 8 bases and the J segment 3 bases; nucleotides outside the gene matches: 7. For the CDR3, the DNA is TGTGCCAGCTGGGACAGCGTAAACTACAATGAGCAGTTCTTC. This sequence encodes CASWDSVNYNEQFF.